The 21 T cell receptor beta chains reported below all come from one sample, sequenced in a study of T cells expressing NK-cell markers. TCRdb re-called the 5' RACE reads; one entry per CDR3 protein, DNA not given. The sample yields about 540,000 distinct CDR3 sequences, of which the top ten take up roughly 3.6%. Sequencing was carried out using blood T cells: a sorted CD56 or NKG2C T cell subset, CD4+ or CD8+ T cells, or bulk PBMC T cells (not recorded which). These receptors came from a man aged 18 to 30 in good health.

The chain is built from TRBV5-5 and TRBJ2-4. CDR1 SGHKS and CDR2 YYEKEE come from the germline V gene (reference sequence). The length of the CDR3 is 11 residues. The chain's CDR3 is CASSPQNIQYF.

The chain links TRBV10-3 to TRBJ2-1; TCRdb calls TRBD1, which cannot be checked without DNA. From germline, CDR1 is ENHRY and CDR2 SYGVKD. The CDR3 has 15 residues. CDR3 loop: CAISGEGGAYNEQFF.

The genes are TRBV4-1 and TRBJ1-5. The CDR3 spans 16 residues. Germline V CDR1 and CDR2: MGHRA, YSYEKL. The CDR3 sequence is CASSQGDSGWNQPQHF.

J is TRBJ2-5 and V is TRBV20-1; the D call from TCRdb, TRBD1, cannot be confirmed without DNA. Germline loops: CDR1 DFQATT, CDR2 SNEGSKA (reference sequence). The length of the CDR3 is 14 residues. CDR3 sequence reads: CSARDRLGQETQYF.

The V gene is TRBV2, the J gene TRBJ2-2; TCRdb proposes TRBD1, but this gene call is untestable without DNA. Germline loops: CDR1 SNHLY, CDR2 FYNNEI. The CDR3 loop spans 15 amino acids. CDR3: CASSDPGKGVGELFF.

The chain couples TRBV28 to TRBJ2-7; TCRdb designates TRBD2, a call that cannot be tested without DNA. The CDR3 is 16 residues long. From germline, CDR1 is MDHEN and CDR2 SYDVKM. The CDR3 loop is CASSSPGARGTYEQYF.

The chain has TRBV5-1 and TRBJ2-1. The CDR3 is 13 amino acids. From germline, CDR1 is SGHRS and CDR2 YFSETQ. CDR3 amino acids: CASSPNSYNEQFF.

This sequence joins TRBV5-6 and TRBJ2-7; with no DNA, the TCRdb D assignment of TRBD2 cannot be verified. This CDR3 spans 16 amino acids. From germline, CDR1 is SGHDT and CDR2 YYEEEE. CDR3 sequence: CASSLDGLAGGYEQYF.

The chain recombines TRBV20-1 with TRBJ1-2; TCRdb reports TRBD1, a call that lacks DNA to check it against. Germline values: CDR1 DFQATT, CDR2 SNEGSKA (reference sequence). The CDR3 extends over 13 amino acids. The CDR3 region is CSAAQGTGYGYTF.

The V and J genes are TRBV20-1 and TRBJ2-1; TCRdb selects TRBD2, and the lack of DNA leaves this call unchecked. CDR1 and CDR2 from the germline V gene are DFQATT and SNEGSKA (reference sequence). The CDR3 contains 16 residues. The chain's CDR3 is CSSPSTSGRSYNEQFF.

The rearrangement joins TRBV6-5 to TRBJ2-2; no DNA is available, so the TRBD2 call from TCRdb remains unchecked. CDR3 length: 16 residues. The germline gives CDR1 MNHEY, CDR2 SVGAGI. The CDR3 loop reads CASSYSSGRTAGELFF.

J is TRBJ2-1 and V is TRBV4-1; the D call from TCRdb, TRBD2, cannot be confirmed without DNA. This CDR3 is 16 amino acids long. CDR1 and CDR2 (germline): MGHRA, YSYEKL. The chain's CDR3 is CASSQEGRTSGTEQFF.

This chain links TRBV7-9 with TRBJ2-7. The CDR3 spans 13 residues. CDR1 SEHNR and CDR2 FQNEAQ come from the germline V gene (reference sequence). This chain's CDR3 is CASSLADLGDQYF.

This rearrangement joins TRBV20-1 to TRBJ2-3; there is no DNA to check the TCRdb D call of TRBD1. The CDR3 runs to 16 residues. Germline-derived CDR1 and CDR2 are DFQATT and SNEGSKA (reference sequence). CDR3 protein: CSASPLEGAQGDTQYF.

This rearrangement joins TRBV7-9 to TRBJ2-7; TCRdb's D call, TRBD1, is unchecked because there is no DNA. The CDR3 loop spans 11 amino acids. From germline, CDR1 is SEHNR and CDR2 FQNEAQ (reference sequence). The CDR3 loop reads CAGGTGYEQYF.

The chain couples TRBV24-1 to TRBJ2-4; TCRdb gives TRBD1 as the D gene, but with no DNA this cannot be confirmed. The CDR3 contains 15 residues. Per the germline V gene, CDR1 is KGHDR and CDR2 is SFDVKD. CDR3 protein: CATSKGGEAKNIQYF.

This chain joins TRBV12-3 or TRBV12-4 and TRBJ1-1; TCRdb proposes TRBD1, but this gene call is untestable without DNA. The CDR3 covers 14 residues. CDR3: CASRNGQGIGEAFF.

The rearrangement uses TRBV29-1 and TRBJ1-2; no DNA is available, so the TRBD1 call from TCRdb remains unchecked. The CDR3 covers 14 residues. CDR1 and CDR2 (germline): SQVTM, ANQGSEA. CDR3 loop: CSVYLPGTGYGYTF.

The V call is TRBV6-5, the J call TRBJ1-1; TCRdb outputs TRBD1, but without DNA this stays unchecked. The CDR3 has 17 residues. CDR1 and CDR2 (germline): MNHEY, SVGAGI. CDR3 loop: CASRTGTTYMKDTEAFF.

The chain has TRBV29-1 and TRBJ2-7; the TRBD1 assignment by TCRdb is unverifiable without DNA. The germline CDR1 and CDR2 sequences are SQVTM and ANQGSEA. CDR3 length equals 13 residues. CDR3 sequence: CSGGGQYSYEQYF.

The CDR3 protein is CASTPWGASDEQYF. The chain recombines TRBV28 with TRBJ2-7; TCRdb outputs TRBD1, but without DNA this stays unchecked. The CDR3 has 14 residues. The germline V gene encodes CDR1 MDHEN and CDR2 SYDVKM. The complete variable domain, with remaining parts taken from reference TRBV28 and TRBJ2-7, reads DVKVTQSSRYLVKRTGEKVFLECVQDMDHENMFWYRQDPGLGLRLIYFSYDVKMKEKGDIPEGYSVSREKKERFSLILESASTNQTSMYLCASTPWGASDEQYFGPGTRLTVT.